The clone carrying this T cell receptor (beta chain) was found many times. Its antigen is not known. This sample is drawn from a study of CD8 T cells in ankylosing spondylitis. Study findings and constraints: Seemingly distinctive of ankylosing spondylitis blood was a TCR beta motif formed by eight highly homologous variants.

Generation of TCR beta libraries employed quantitative 5'-RACE incorporating molecular barcodes. TCRdb itself ran the 5' RACE reads through MiXCR, one entry per CDR3 protein. The sample holds some 220,000 distinct CDR3 sequences, about 6.7% seen once. Germline lookup yields CDR1 MNHEY and CDR2 SVGAGI. This CDR3 is 13 amino acids long. With 2 bases removed from V and 5 bases from J, the gap between germline ends came to 9 bases. Sequenced: blood, either unsorted or a sorted T cell fraction (not recorded which). This TCR derives from a male donor with ankylosing spondylitis. The V gene is TRBV6-5, the J gene TRBJ1-1; no clear D gene. The CDR3 loop reads CASSYRVETEAFF. CDR3 DNA: TGTGCCAGCAGTTACAGGGTTGAGACTGAAGCTTTCTTT.